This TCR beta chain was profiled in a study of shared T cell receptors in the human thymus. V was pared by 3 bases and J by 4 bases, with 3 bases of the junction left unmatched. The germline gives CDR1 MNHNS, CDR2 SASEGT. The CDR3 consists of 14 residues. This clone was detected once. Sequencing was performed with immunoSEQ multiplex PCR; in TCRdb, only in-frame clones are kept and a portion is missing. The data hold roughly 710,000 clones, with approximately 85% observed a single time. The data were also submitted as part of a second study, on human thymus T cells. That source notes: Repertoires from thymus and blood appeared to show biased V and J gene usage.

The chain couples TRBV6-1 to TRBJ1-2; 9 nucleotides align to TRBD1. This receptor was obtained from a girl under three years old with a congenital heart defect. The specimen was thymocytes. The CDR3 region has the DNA TGTGCCAGCAGTGAGGGGACAGGGATCTATGGCTACACCTTC. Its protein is CASSEGTGIYGYTF.